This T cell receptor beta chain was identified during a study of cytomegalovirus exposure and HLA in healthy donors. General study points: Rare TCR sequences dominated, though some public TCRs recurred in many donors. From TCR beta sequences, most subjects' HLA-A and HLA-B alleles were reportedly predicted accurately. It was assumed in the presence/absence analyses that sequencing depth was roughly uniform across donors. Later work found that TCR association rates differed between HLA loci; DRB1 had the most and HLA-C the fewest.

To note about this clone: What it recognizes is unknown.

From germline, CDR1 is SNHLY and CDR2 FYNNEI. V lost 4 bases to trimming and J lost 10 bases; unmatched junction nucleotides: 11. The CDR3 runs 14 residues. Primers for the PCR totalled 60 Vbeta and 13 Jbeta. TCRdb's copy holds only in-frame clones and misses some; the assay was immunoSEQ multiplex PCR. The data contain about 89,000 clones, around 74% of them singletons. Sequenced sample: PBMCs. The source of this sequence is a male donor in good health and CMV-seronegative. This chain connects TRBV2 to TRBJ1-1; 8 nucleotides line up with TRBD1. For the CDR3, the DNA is TGTGCCAGCAGTGCAATCTCCCAGGGGGCGGGAGCTTTCTTT. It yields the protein CASSAISQGAGAFF.